The clone carrying this T cell receptor (beta chain) was observed at least ten times. Its specificity is unknown. The library was built for alpha chains, so this beta chain is an off-target read and its size means little. The CDR3 has 15 residues. The V gene's germline CDR1 is SGHDT and CDR2 YYEEEE. The V end lost 3 bases, the J end lost 0 bases, and 10 bases lay between the germline ends. TCR cDNA molecules each carried a unique molecular identifier. One entry per CDR3 protein results from TCRdb running MiXCR on the 5' RACE reads. The sample yields 15,000 to 20,000 distinct CDR3 sequences, around 6.4% seen once. This entry is derived from a study of spatial heterogeneity in lung cancer. Study at large: Among detected sequences, beta-chain ones consistently exceeded alpha-chain ones in number. Strong correlation was found between tumor-region TCR transcript counts and a T cell module score from matched bulk RNA-seq.

The time point is: sample taken at primary tumor resection. General observations from the study: Mutation tallies in tumors tracked expanded intratumoral alpha and beta TCR counts. Tumor T cells had an estimated coverage that came to about 7% for alpha chains and 13% for beta chains.

The TCR sequence derives from a female donor with early-stage non-small cell lung cancer. This sequence joins TRBV5-6 and TRBJ1-5; D possibly corresponds to TRBD1 (5 bases). Material: lung tumor tissue, obtained at surgery. Here the CDR3 DNA reads TGTGCCAGCAGCTCTGACAGCCATAGCAATCAGCCCCAGCATTTT. Its protein product is CASSSDSHSNQPQHF.